These 8 T cell receptor beta chains originate from one sample sequenced in a study of blood T cell repertoires in COVID-19. TCRdb's table, derived via immunoSEQ multiplex PCR, lists solely in-frame clones and lacks some. The repertoire holds 300,000 or so clones, with roughly 90% as singletons. Sequences were obtained from PBMCs or T cells enriched from blood (not recorded which). The receptor set was obtained from a young woman who had recovered from COVID-19.

This rearrangement joins TRBV5-1 to TRBJ2-7, with TRBD2 as a possible D gene (5 bases). V lost 5 bases, J lost 2 bases, and 14 bases lay in between. This CDR3 contains 14 residues. CDR1 and CDR2 (germline): SGHRS, YFSETQ. The CDR3 protein is CASRSGIVPYEQYF. CDR3 nucleotide sequence: TGCGCCAGCAGGTCCGGGATTGTACCCTACGAGCAGTACTTC. The entire variable domain, with the rest obtained from reference TRBV5-1 and TRBJ2-7, is as follows: KAGVTQTPRYLIKTRGQQVTLSCSPISGHRSVSWYQQTPGQGLQFLFEYFSETQRNKGNFPGRFSGRQFSNSRSEMNVSTLELGDSALYLCASRSGIVPYEQYFGPGTRLTVT.

This sequence joins TRBV6-2 or TRBV6-3 and TRBJ1-4; D is perhaps TRBD1 (5 bases). This CDR3 has 16 residues. Germline CDR1 and CDR2: MNHEY and SVGEGT. V lost 2 bases, J lost 8 bases, and 18 bases lay in between. The CDR3 region is CASSYLSGTAGEKLFF. CDR3 in DNA: TGTGCCAGCAGTTACCTCTCCGGGACGGCGGGGGAAAAACTGTTTTTT.

This chain uses TRBV9 with TRBJ2-7; D is perhaps TRBD2 (6 bases). There are 17 residues in the CDR3. Germline V gives CDR1 SGDLS, CDR2 YYNGEE. Trimming pared 0 bases from V and 3 bases from J, leaving 19 bases between. Here the CDR3 reads CASSVEGGGAQVYEQYF. CDR3 nucleotide sequence: TGTGCCAGCAGCGTAGAGGGAGGAGGTGCCCAGGTCTACGAGCAGTACTTC.

The chain joins TRBV30 to TRBJ1-5; 7 nucleotides align to TRBD1. From germline, CDR1 is GTSNPN and CDR2 SVGIG (reference sequence). The CDR3 runs 15 residues. V lost 2 bases to trimming and J lost 3 bases; unmatched junction nucleotides: 7. CDR3 amino acids: CAWSRTGHNNQPQHF. CDR3 DNA: TGTGCCTGGAGTAGGACAGGACACAACAATCAGCCCCAGCATTTT.

This chain links TRBV7-9 with TRBJ2-3; maybe TRBD1 (5 bases). CDR1 SEHNR and CDR2 FQNEAQ come from the germline V gene (reference sequence). The CDR3 length is 11 residues. V lost 3 bases and J 10 bases, leaving 8 bases between the germline ends. DNA for the CDR3: TGTGCCAGCAGCTTTGGGGCGGCGCAGTATTTT. Encoded protein: CASSFGAAQYF.

The chain carries TRBV10-3 and TRBJ2-7; 12 bases map to TRBD2. Germline V CDR1 and CDR2: ENHRY, SYGVKD. The CDR3 has 16 amino acids. After removal of 3 bases from V and 3 bases from J, the junction contained 6 bases not matched to a gene. This CDR3 reads CAISDGLAGGHYEQYF. The CDR3 DNA reads as TGTGCCATCAGTGACGGGCTAGCGGGGGGGCACTACGAGCAGTACTTC.

With regard to this clone: Additional DNA sequences in this sample encode the identical CDR3. The rearrangement joins TRBV6-5 to TRBJ1-4; TRBD1 aligns across 7 bases. Per the germline V gene, CDR1 is MNHEY and CDR2 is SVGAGI. The CDR3 sequence is 14 residues long. The V gene end was trimmed by 3 bases and the J gene end by 7 bases; junction bases not matched to a gene: 5. CDR3 region: CASSYRQGGEKLFF. As DNA, the CDR3 is TGTGCCAGCAGTTATCGACAGGGAGGTGAAAAACTGTTTTTT.

CDR3 loop: CASSLVPDSYNEQFF. The CDR3 DNA is TGTGCCAGCAGCTTGGTGCCAGATTCCTACAATGAGCAGTTCTTC. The rearrangement joins TRBV5-5 to TRBJ2-1, with D unclear. CDR1 is SGHKS, CDR2 YYEKEE, per germline (reference sequence). The length of the CDR3 is 15 residues. With 0 bases removed from V and 1 base from J, the gap between germline ends came to 8 bases.